The 4 T cell receptor beta chains below all came from one sample that was sequenced in a study of identical twins. From the 5' RACE reads, TCRdb called clonotypes with MiXCR, one entry per CDR3 protein. The sample shows some 730,000 distinct CDR3 sequences, 18% of them seen only once. This same sample was also part of a study on T cells expressing NK-cell markers.

Input material: PBMCs. The receptors originated from a young woman in good health.

This clonotype was found a few times. The V gene is TRBV27, the J gene TRBJ2-6; D may correspond to TRBD1 or TRBD2 (5 bases each). V lost 1 base, J lost 2 bases, and 6 bases lay in between. This CDR3 comprises 15 residues. Looked up from germline, CDR1 is MNHEY and CDR2 is SMNVEV (reference sequence). The CDR3 sequence: CASSLWGTGANVLTF. CDR3 nucleotides: TGTGCCAGCAGTTTATGGGGGACTGGGGCCAACGTCCTGACTTTC.

This clonotype was seen only a few times. CDR3 DNA: TGTGCCAGCGGTCTCAGACAGGGAAGCTACGAGCAGTACTTC. Translated: CASGLRQGSYEQYF. This chain uses TRBV27 with TRBJ2-7; 7 bases align to TRBD1. The junction had 10 bases not matched to a gene; V was cut back by 8 bases and J by 3 bases. CDR3 length equals 14 residues. Germline lookup yields CDR1 MNHEY and CDR2 SMNVEV (reference sequence).

This clonotype was seen a handful of times. V and J are TRBV20-1 and TRBJ2-1; a weak D match, TRBD1 (6 bases). Germline lookup yields CDR1 DFQATT and CDR2 SNEGSKA (reference sequence). V lost 3 bases and J 0 bases, leaving 21 bases between the germline ends. The CDR3 extends over 18 amino acids. For the CDR3, the DNA is TGCAGTGCTAGCAATCCGCGGACAGCGCAAATCTCCTACAATGAGCAGTTCTTC. Its translation: CSASNPRTAQISYNEQFF.

This rearrangement joins TRBV7-2 to TRBJ1-1; D possibly corresponds to TRBD1 (6 bases). V was pared by 3 bases and J by 4 bases, with 9 bases between. Germline V CDR1 and CDR2: SGHTA, FQGNSA. The CDR3 runs 13 residues. In nucleotides, the CDR3 is TGTGCCAGCAGCTTGTCAGGGGCCACTGAAGCTTTCTTT. Protein product: CASSLSGATEAFF.